This passage covers 9 T cell receptor beta chains from one sample sequenced in a study of blood T cell repertoires in COVID-19. Measured with immunoSEQ multiplex PCR; TCRdb has only the in-frame clones, and not every one. The table has 40,000 or so clones, about 77% seen once. The material sequenced was peripheral blood. The receptors shown here come from a woman in her seventies with acute or convalescent COVID-19.

This clone was picked up a small number of times. The chain recombines TRBV19 with TRBJ2-3; TRBD2 is a possible D gene (7 bases). Trimming removed 6 bases at V and 5 bases at J, with 18 bases between. In germline, CDR1 is LNHDA, CDR2 SQIVND (reference sequence). The CDR3 is made up of 15 amino acids. The CDR3 nucleotides read TGTGCCAGTAGCCTCTGGGGGGGCGGAGGAGATACGCAGTATTTT. It codes for CASSLWGGGGDTQYF.

V is TRBV7-2 and J is TRBJ2-5, with 7 bases lining up with TRBD2. J lost 5 bases, V lost 5 bases, and 8 bases had no gene match. The CDR3 covers 14 residues. The germline CDR1 and CDR2 sequences are SGHTA and FQGNSA. CDR3 DNA sequence: TGTGCCAGCAGCCAAAGACTAGCTAGTGAGACCCAGTACTTC. It yields the protein CASSQRLASETQYF.

This clone showed up just once. The chain uses TRBV27 and TRBJ2-6; 9 bases fit TRBD1. This CDR3 has 17 residues. With 5 bases clipped from V and 1 base from J, the junction kept 6 bases outside the gene matches. The V gene's germline CDR1 is MNHEY and CDR2 SMNVEV (reference sequence). CDR3 nucleotide sequence: TGTGCCAGCAGTCCAGGGACAGGGAGATCTGGGGCCAACGTCCTGACTTTC. This codes for CASSPGTGRSGANVLTF.

The rearrangement links TRBV9 to TRBJ2-5, with D tentatively TRBD1 (6 bases). This CDR3 region has 15 residues. Trimming took off 0 bases at V and 5 bases at J, with 14 bases between the two ends. Germline V lookup: CDR1 SGDLS, CDR2 YYNGEE. CDR3 in amino acids: CASSVGGQGGETQYF. CDR3 in DNA: TGTGCCAGCAGCGTAGGGGGGCAGGGCGGGGAGACCCAGTACTTC. The full variable domain, rest sourced from reference TRBV9 and TRBJ2-5, is DSGVTQTPKHLITATGQRVTLRCSPRSGDLSVYWYQQSLDQGLQFLIQYYNGEERAKGNILERFSAQQFPDLHSELNLSSLELGDSALYFCASSVGGQGGETQYFGPGTRLLVL.

The gene calls are TRBV7-9 and TRBJ2-3; 10 bases agree with TRBD2. CDR3 size: 18 residues. Per germline, CDR1 SEHNR and CDR2 FQNEAQ (reference sequence). The V and J ends lost 1 base and 2 bases, in that order; junction bases with no gene match: 9. CDR3 residues: CASSLGFSSGGSTDTQYF. CDR3 bases: TGTGCCAGCAGCTTAGGTTTCTCTAGCGGGGGTTCCACAGATACGCAGTATTTT. Using reference TRBV7-9 and TRBJ2-3 for the parts outside the CDR3, the full variable domain is DTGVSQNPRHKITKRGQNVTFRCDPISEHNRLYWYRQTLGQGPEFLTYFQNEAQLEKSRLLSDRFSAERPKGSFSTLEIQRTEQGDSAMYLCASSLGFSSGGSTDTQYFGPGTRLTVL.

In nucleotides, the CDR3 is TGTGCCAGCACCGGGAGACGAGGCCACTATGGCTACACCTTC. It is translated as CASTGRRGHYGYTF. This chain uses TRBV2 with TRBJ1-2; D is ambiguous. Looked up from germline, CDR1 is SNHLY and CDR2 is FYNNEI. V lost 7 bases, J lost 3 bases, and 15 bases lay in between. The CDR3 is 14 residues long.

J is TRBJ1-5 and V is TRBV19; tentatively, D is TRBD1 (5 bases). Germline CDR1 LNHDA, CDR2 SQIVND (reference sequence). The CDR3 spans 13 residues. V was trimmed by 7 bases and J by 4 bases, leaving 11 bases between them. The CDR3 DNA follows: TGTGCCAGTACAGGGATCCGAAATCAGCCCCAGCATTTT. It encodes CASTGIRNQPQHF.

The chain has TRBV28 and TRBJ2-7; possibly TRBD1 for D (5 bases). With 2 bases removed from V and 2 bases from J, the gap between germline ends came to 10 bases. Germline lookup yields CDR1 MDHEN and CDR2 SYDVKM. The CDR3 consists of 14 residues. The CDR3 reads CASSLKYRTYEQYF. CDR3 DNA: TGTGCCAGCAGTTTAAAGTACAGGACCTACGAGCAGTACTTC. Using reference TRBV28 and TRBJ2-7 for the parts outside the CDR3, the full variable domain is DVKVTQSSRYLVKRTGEKVFLECVQDMDHENMFWYRQDPGLGLRLIYFSYDVKMKEKGDIPEGYSVSREKKERFSLILESASTNQTSMYLCASSLKYRTYEQYFGPGTRLTVT.

The sample holds a few counts of this clone. The CDR3 here is CASSLDLGNYGYTF. The CDR3 DNA is TGTGCCAGCAGCTTGGATCTAGGCAACTATGGCTACACCTTC. The rearrangement joins TRBV5-6 to TRBJ1-2; D ambiguous. Germline values: CDR1 SGHDT, CDR2 YYEEEE. There are 14 residues in the CDR3. Trimming cost V 0 bases and J 2 bases, with 8 bases left between them. The complete variable domain, with remaining parts taken from reference TRBV5-6 and TRBJ1-2, reads DAGVTQSPTHLIKTRGQQVTLRCSPKSGHDTVSWYQQALGQGPQFIFQYYEEEERQRGNFPDRFSGHQFPNYSSELNVNALLLGDSALYLCASSLDLGNYGYTFGSGTRLTVV.